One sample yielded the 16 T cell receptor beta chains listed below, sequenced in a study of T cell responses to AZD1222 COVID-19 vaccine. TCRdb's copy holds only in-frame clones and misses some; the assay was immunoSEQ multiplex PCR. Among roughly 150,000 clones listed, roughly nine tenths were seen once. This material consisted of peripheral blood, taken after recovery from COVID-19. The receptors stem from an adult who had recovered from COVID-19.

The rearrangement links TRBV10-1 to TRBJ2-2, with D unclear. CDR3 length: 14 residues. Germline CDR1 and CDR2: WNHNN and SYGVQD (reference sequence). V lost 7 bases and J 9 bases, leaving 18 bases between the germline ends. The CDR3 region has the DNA TGCGCCAGCACCTCTGGGCCTCTGTCGAGGGAGCTGTTTTTT. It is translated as CASTSGPLSRELFF.

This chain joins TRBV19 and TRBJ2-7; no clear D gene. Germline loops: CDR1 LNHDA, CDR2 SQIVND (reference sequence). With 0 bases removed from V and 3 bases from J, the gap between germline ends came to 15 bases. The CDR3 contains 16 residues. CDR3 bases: TGTGCCAGTAGTATAGATCTACAGCATGCGATCTACGAGCAGTACTTC. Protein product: CASSIDLQHAIYEQYF.

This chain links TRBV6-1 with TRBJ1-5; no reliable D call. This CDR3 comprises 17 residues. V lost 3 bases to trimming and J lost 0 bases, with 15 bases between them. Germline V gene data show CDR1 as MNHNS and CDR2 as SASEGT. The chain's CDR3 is CASSDSPAGYSNQPQHF. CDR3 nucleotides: TGTGCCAGCAGTGATTCACCCGCCGGCTATAGCAATCAGCCCCAGCATTTT.

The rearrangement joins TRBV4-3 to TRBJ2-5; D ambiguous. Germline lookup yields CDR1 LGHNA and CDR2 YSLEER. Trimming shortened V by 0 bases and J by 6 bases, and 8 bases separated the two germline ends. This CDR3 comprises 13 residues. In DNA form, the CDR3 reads TGCGCCAGCAGCCAAGACGGCGAAAAGACCCAGTACTTC. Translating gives CASSQDGEKTQYF.

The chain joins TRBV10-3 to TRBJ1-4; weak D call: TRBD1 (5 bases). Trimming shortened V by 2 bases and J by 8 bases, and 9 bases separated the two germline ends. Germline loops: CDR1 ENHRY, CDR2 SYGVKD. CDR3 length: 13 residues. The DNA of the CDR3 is TGTGCCATCAGTGAGCCCCGACAGGAAAAACTGTTTTTT. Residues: CAISEPRQEKLFF.

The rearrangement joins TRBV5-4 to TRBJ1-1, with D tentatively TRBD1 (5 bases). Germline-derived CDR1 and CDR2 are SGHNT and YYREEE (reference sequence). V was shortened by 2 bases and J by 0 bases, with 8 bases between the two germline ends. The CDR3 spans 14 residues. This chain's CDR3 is CASSLQDLNTEAFF. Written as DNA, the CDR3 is TGTGCCAGCAGCTTACAGGACTTGAACACTGAAGCTTTCTTT.

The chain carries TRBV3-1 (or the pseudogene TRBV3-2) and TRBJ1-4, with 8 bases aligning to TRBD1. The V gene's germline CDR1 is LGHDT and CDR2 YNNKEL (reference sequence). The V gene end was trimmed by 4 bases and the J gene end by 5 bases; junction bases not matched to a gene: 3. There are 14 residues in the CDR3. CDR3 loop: CASSLRTGNEKLFF. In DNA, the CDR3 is TGTGCCAGCAGCCTCCGGACAGGGAATGAAAAACTGTTTTTT.

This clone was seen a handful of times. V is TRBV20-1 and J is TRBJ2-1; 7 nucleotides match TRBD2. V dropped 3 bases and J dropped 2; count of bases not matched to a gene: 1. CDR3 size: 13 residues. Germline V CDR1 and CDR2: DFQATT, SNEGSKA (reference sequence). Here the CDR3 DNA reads TGCAGTGCTAGTCTAGCGGCCTACAATGAGCAGTTCTTC. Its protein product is CSASLAAYNEQFF.

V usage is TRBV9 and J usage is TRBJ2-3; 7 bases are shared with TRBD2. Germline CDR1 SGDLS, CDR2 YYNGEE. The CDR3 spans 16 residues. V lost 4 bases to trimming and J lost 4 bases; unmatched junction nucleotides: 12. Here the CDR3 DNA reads TGTGCCAGCAGCCCAAGGCCGACTAGCACAGCAGATACGCAGTATTTT. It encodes CASSPRPTSTADTQYF.

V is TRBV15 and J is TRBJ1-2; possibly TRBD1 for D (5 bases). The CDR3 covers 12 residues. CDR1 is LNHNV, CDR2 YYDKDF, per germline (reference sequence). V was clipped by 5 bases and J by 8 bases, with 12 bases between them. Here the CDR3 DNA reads TGTGCCACCAGCGGGGCAGGGTACGGCTACACCTTC. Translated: CATSGAGYGYTF. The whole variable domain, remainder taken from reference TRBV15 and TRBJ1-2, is DAMVIQNPRYQVTQFGKPVTLSCSQTLNHNVMYWYQQKSSQAPKLLFHYYDKDFNNEADTPDNFQSRRPNTSFCFLDIRSPGLGDTAMYLCATSGAGYGYTFGSGTRLTVV.

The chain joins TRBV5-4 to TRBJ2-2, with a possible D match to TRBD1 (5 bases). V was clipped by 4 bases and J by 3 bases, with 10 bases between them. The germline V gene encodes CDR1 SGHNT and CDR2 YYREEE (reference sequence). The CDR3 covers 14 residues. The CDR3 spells CASSVDSHTGELFF. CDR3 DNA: TGTGCCAGCAGCGTCGACAGCCACACCGGGGAGCTGTTTTTT.

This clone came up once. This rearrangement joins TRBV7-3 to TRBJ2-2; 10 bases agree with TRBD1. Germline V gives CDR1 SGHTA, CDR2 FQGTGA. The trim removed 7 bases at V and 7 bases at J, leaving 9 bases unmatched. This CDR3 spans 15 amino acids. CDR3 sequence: CASTKTGGLIGELFF. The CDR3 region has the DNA TGTGCCAGCACGAAGACAGGGGGCTTGATCGGGGAGCTGTTTTTT.

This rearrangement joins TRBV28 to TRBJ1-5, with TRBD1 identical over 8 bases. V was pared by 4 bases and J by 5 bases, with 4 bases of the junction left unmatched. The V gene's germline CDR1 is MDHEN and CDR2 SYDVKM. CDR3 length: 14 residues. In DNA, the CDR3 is TGTGCCAGCAGTTCAGGACAGGGCCATCAGCCCCAGCATTTT. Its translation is CASSSGQGHQPQHF.

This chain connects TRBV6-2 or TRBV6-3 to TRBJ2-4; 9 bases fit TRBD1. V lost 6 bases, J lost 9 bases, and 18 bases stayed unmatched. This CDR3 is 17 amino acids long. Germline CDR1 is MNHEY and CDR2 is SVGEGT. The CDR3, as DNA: TGTGCCAGCAGCCCGGAGATAACAGGGGGCTACAAGGGCATTCAGTACTTC. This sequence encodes CASSPEITGGYKGIQYF.

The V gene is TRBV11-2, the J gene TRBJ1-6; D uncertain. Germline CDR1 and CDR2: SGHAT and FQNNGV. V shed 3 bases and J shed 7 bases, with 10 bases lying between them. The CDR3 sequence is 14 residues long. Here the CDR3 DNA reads TGTGCCAGCAGCTTGTTGGTGGTGAATTCACCCCTCCACTTT. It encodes CASSLLVVNSPLHF.

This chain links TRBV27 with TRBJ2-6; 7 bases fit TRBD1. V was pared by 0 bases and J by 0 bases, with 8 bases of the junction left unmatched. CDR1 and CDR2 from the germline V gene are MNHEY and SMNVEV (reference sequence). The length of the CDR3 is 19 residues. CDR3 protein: CASSLSTGQPISGANVLTF. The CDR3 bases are TGTGCCAGCAGTTTATCGACGGGACAGCCGATCTCTGGGGCCAACGTCCTGACTTTC.